Each of the 21 T cell receptor beta chains below was sequenced from the same sample in a study of shared clonotypes between healthy human individuals. The table came from immunoSEQ multiplex PCR; TCRdb's copy has only in-frame clones and leaves some out. Of approximately 1.9 million clones in the sample, 93% were seen once. CD45RO-negative, CCR7-selected cells formed the naive CD8 fraction, which excluded terminally differentiated effector memory CD45RA+ cells. Sequencing used naive CD8+ T cells from PBMCs. The receptors were sampled from a man aged 18 to 35 in good health. Some clones in this sample may be carry-over from other donors' samples.

This chain connects TRBV5-1 to TRBJ2-7, with D possibly TRBD1 on 6 matching bases. The CDR3 has 14 residues. The V end was cut by 0 bases, the J end by 6 bases, with 13 bases between. Per germline, CDR1 SGHRS and CDR2 YFSETQ. CDR3 sequence (DNA): TGCGCCAGCAGCTTGGGTCAGGGGATCGTCGAGCAGTACTTC. This gives the protein CASSLGQGIVEQYF.

The chain has TRBV25-1 and TRBJ1-6; tentatively, D is TRBD1 (5 bases). The germline V gene encodes CDR1 MGHDK and CDR2 SYGVNS. Trimming left V 6 bases short and J 4 bases short, with 16 bases between. The CDR3 has 16 residues. Here the CDR3 reads CASRGRPITYNSPLHF. The DNA of the CDR3 is TGTGCCAGCAGGGGACGGCCGATAACTTATAATTCACCCCTCCACTTT.

The chain is built from TRBV28 and TRBJ1-5, with no clear D. The V end was cut by 7 bases, the J end by 6 bases, with 16 bases between. The germline CDR1 and CDR2 sequences are MDHEN and SYDVKM. The CDR3 is 14 residues long. The CDR3 loop reads CASTEPEGRQPQHF. As DNA, the CDR3 is TGTGCCAGCACCGAACCCGAGGGCCGTCAGCCCCAGCATTTT. Supplemented by reference TRBV28 and TRBJ1-5, the full variable domain reads DVKVTQSSRYLVKRTGEKVFLECVQDMDHENMFWYRQDPGLGLRLIYFSYDVKMKEKGDIPEGYSVSREKKERFSLILESASTNQTSMYLCASTEPEGRQPQHFGDGTRLSIL.

The chain is built from TRBV9 and TRBJ1-1; D gene unclear. V lost 3 bases to trimming and J lost 5 bases, with 14 bases between them. Germline CDR1 SGDLS, CDR2 YYNGEE. The CDR3 spans 14 residues. CDR3 nucleotide sequence: TGTGCCAGCAGCGGAGGTGGGGTATCAACTGAAGCTTTCTTT. Amino acids: CASSGGGVSTEAFF.

The chain has TRBV4-3 and TRBJ1-1, with 7 bases matching TRBD1. Germline V gene data show CDR1 as LGHNA and CDR2 as YSLEER. V gave up 2 bases and J gave up 2 bases; unmatched junction bases: 5. This CDR3 comprises 15 residues. This CDR3 is CASSQYRGRNTEAFF. Here the CDR3 DNA reads TGCGCCAGCAGCCAATACAGGGGCAGAAACACTGAAGCTTTCTTT.

This chain uses TRBV27 with TRBJ1-1; 8 nucleotides agree with TRBD1. Losses at the gene ends were 5 bases for V and 7 bases for J; bases not matched to a gene: 9. The V gene's germline CDR1 is MNHEY and CDR2 SMNVEV (reference sequence). This CDR3 region has 14 residues. The DNA of the CDR3 is TGTGCCAGCAGTAGACAGGGGTGGGATTTTGAAGCTTTCTTT. The encoded protein is CASSRQGWDFEAFF.

As concerns this clone: The same CDR3 is also encoded by other DNA sequences in this sample. The rearrangement links TRBV4-3 to TRBJ2-7; 11 nucleotides align to TRBD2. Germline lookup yields CDR1 LGHNA and CDR2 YSLEER. With V trimmed by 6 bases and J by 1 base, 5 bases remained unmatched. The CDR3 has 15 residues. The CDR3 nucleotides read TGCGCCAGCAGTCCCGGGACTAGCGGTTCCTACGAGCAGTACTTC. This encodes CASSPGTSGSYEQYF.

In this sample, this clone turned up a few times. V usage is TRBV5-1 and J usage is TRBJ1-2; TRBD1 matches at 8 bases. The CDR3 contains 17 residues. V lost 4 bases, J lost 0 bases, and 11 bases stayed unmatched. Per germline, CDR1 SGHRS and CDR2 YFSETQ. The CDR3 sequence is CASSHTYGQGANYGYTF. CDR3 DNA sequence: TGCGCCAGCAGCCACACCTACGGACAGGGAGCTAACTATGGCTACACCTTC.

The CDR3 DNA is TGTGCCAGCAGCCCAGCTAGCGGGAGAGGTCATACGCAGTTCTTC. Its translation is CASSPASGRGHTQFF. The rearrangement uses TRBV11-2 and TRBJ2-1; 10 bases map to TRBD2. CDR1 SGHAT and CDR2 FQNNGV come from the germline V gene. There are 15 residues in the CDR3. V lost 5 bases, J lost 12 bases, and 13 bases stayed unmatched.

This clone was recorded once. CDR3 coding DNA: TGCAGCGTTGGAGGGGAGTTGGGAGGGCCTTGGTCAGATACGCAGTATTTT. Its protein is CSVGGELGGPWSDTQYF. The chain links TRBV29-1 to TRBJ2-3; 7 bases fit TRBD2. CDR1 SQVTM and CDR2 ANQGSEA come from the germline V gene. The CDR3 totals 17 residues. The trim removed 4 bases at V and 4 bases at J, leaving 17 bases unmatched.

V gene TRBV28 combines with J gene TRBJ1-2, with 7 nucleotides matching TRBD1. V was clipped by 4 bases and J by 7 bases; unmatched bases: 15. Germline loops: CDR1 MDHEN, CDR2 SYDVKM. The CDR3 extends over 16 amino acids. In DNA form, the CDR3 reads TGTGCCAGCAGTTCGACAGGGTTCTCGGGAAAATTTGGCTACACCTTC. This sequence encodes CASSSTGFSGKFGYTF.

Here the CDR3 reads CASSLKRENRGNEQFF. The CDR3 DNA follows: TGTGCCAGCAGCTTGAAGCGGGAGAACCGGGGTAATGAGCAGTTCTTC. V usage is TRBV5-4 and J usage is TRBJ2-1; TRBD2 matches at 8 bases. The CDR3 spans 16 residues. V lost 1 base to trimming and J lost 7 bases; unmatched junction nucleotides: 10. From germline, CDR1 is SGHNT and CDR2 YYREEE (reference sequence).

This clone was seen once. The gene calls are TRBV7-2 and TRBJ1-2, with D possibly TRBD1 on 5 matching bases. Trimming left V 1 base short and J 8 bases short, with 11 bases between. This CDR3 is built from 13 residues. Germline V gene lookup returns CDR1 SGHTA and CDR2 FQGNSA. CDR3 DNA sequence: TGTGCCAGCAGCTTAGGCCAGGGCTGGGGCTACACCTTC. Encoded protein: CASSLGQGWGYTF.

The chain couples TRBV7-3 to TRBJ2-5, with TRBD2 matching over 8 bases. The CDR3 consists of 15 residues. V dropped 0 bases and J dropped 2; count of bases not matched to a gene: 2. CDR1 SGHTA and CDR2 FQGTGA come from the germline V gene. This CDR3 reads CASSLTPGGQETQYF. The CDR3 region has the DNA TGTGCCAGCAGCTTAACTCCGGGAGGGCAAGAGACCCAGTACTTC.

The J gene is TRBJ2-3, the V gene TRBV13, with D perhaps being TRBD1 or TRBD2 (5 bases each). Trimming left V 3 bases short and J 10 bases short, with 17 bases between. CDR3 length: 14 amino acids. Germline CDR1 and CDR2: PRHDT and FYEKMQ (reference sequence). The CDR3 nucleotides are TGTGCCAGCAGCTTGAGGGACGGCAGTTATGCGCAGTATTTT. This codes for CASSLRDGSYAQYF. The complete variable domain, with remaining parts taken from reference TRBV13 and TRBJ2-3, reads AAGVIQSPRHLIKEKRETATLKCYPIPRHDTVYWYQQGPGQDPQFLISFYEKMQSDKGSIPDRFSAQQFSDYHSELNMSSLELGDSALYFCASSLRDGSYAQYFGPGTRLTVL.

The chain links TRBV29-1 to TRBJ2-7; no firm D call. Germline CDR1 SQVTM, CDR2 ANQGSEA. This CDR3 region has 14 residues. The ends were cut back, 3 bases at V and 9 bases at J, with 21 bases in the middle. CDR3 coding DNA: TGCAGCGTTGACAGTCCCCCTCCCCAAATGCGGCAGTACTTC. Its translation: CSVDSPPPQMRQYF.

This clone was found once. CDR3 in amino acids: CASSLAVAGPNEQFF. CDR3 DNA: TGTGCCAGCAGCTTGGCGGTAGCGGGCCCGAATGAGCAGTTCTTC. V is TRBV5-4 and J is TRBJ2-1; 7 bases match TRBD2. Per germline, CDR1 SGHNT and CDR2 YYREEE (reference sequence). The trim removed 0 bases at V and 7 bases at J, leaving 7 bases unmatched. This CDR3 is built from 15 residues. The full variable domain, with the rest looked up from reference TRBV5-4 and TRBJ2-1, is ETGVTQSPTHLIKTRGQQVTLRCSSQSGHNTVSWYQQALGQGPQFIFQYYREEENGRGNFPPRFSGLQFPNYSSELNVNALELDDSALYLCASSLAVAGPNEQFFGPGTRLTVL.

This clone is a singleton in its sample. The V call is TRBV13, the J call TRBJ1-2; D unclear. The CDR3 extends over 14 amino acids. V gave up 7 bases and J gave up 6 bases, with 18 bases separating them. The V gene's germline CDR1 is PRHDT and CDR2 FYEKMQ (reference sequence). CDR3: CASNQRGFGNGYTF. DNA of the CDR3: TGTGCCAGCAACCAAAGAGGGTTTGGAAATGGCTACACCTTC.

Notes on this clone: The same CDR3 also results from other DNA sequences found in this sample. The chain employs TRBV27 and TRBJ1-5; no reliable D call. The V end was cut by 3 bases, the J end by 2 bases, with 8 bases between. The CDR3 loop spans 14 amino acids. Per germline, CDR1 MNHEY and CDR2 SMNVEV (reference sequence). CDR3 sequence reads: CASSLVGGNQPQHF. The CDR3 coding sequence is TGTGCCAGCAGTTTGGTAGGAGGCAATCAGCCCCAGCATTTT.

This chain joins TRBV18 and TRBJ2-7, with TRBD1 identical over 12 bases. CDR1 is KGHSH and CDR2 is LQKENI in the germline V gene. V shed 2 bases, J shed 3 bases, and the junction held 14 bases outside the gene matches. There are 19 residues in the CDR3. CDR3 loop: CASSPTGTGGLRTYYEQYF. CDR3 coding DNA: TGTGCCAGCTCACCAACCGGGACAGGGGGCCTGCGGACCTACTACGAGCAGTACTTC. Variable domain in full (rest from reference TRBV18 and TRBJ2-7): NAGVMQNPRHLVRRRGQEARLRCSPMKGHSHVYWYRQLPEEGLKFMVYLQKENIIDESGMPKERFSAEFPKEGPSILRIQQVVRGDSAAYFCASSPTGTGGLRTYYEQYFGPGTRLTVT.

The rearrangement uses TRBV28 and TRBJ1-1, with D unresolved. This CDR3 comprises 12 residues. V gave up 2 bases and J gave up 5 bases, with 6 bases separating them. Germline V gene data show CDR1 as MDHEN and CDR2 as SYDVKM. The CDR3 DNA follows: TGTGCCAGCAGTTTAGGCTGGACTGAAGCTTTCTTT. This sequence encodes CASSLGWTEAFF.